This T cell receptor beta chain came from a study of blood T cell repertoires in COVID-19. About the research overall: T cells, B-cell-depleted T cells, or PBMCs provided the cDNA or gDNA that served as material.

Generated by immunoSEQ multiplex PCR, the TCRdb table keeps only in-frame clones and is missing some. The sample lists around 270,000 clones; roughly 86% were seen once. CDR1 is SGHRS and CDR2 is YFSETQ in the germline V gene. This CDR3 has 16 amino acids. V lost 4 bases, J lost 0 bases, and 13 bases lay in between. The clonotype comes from a man between 35 and 55 years old who had recovered from COVID-19. V is TRBV5-1 and J is TRBJ2-2; D is undetermined. The sample taken for sequencing was peripheral blood. The CDR3 DNA reads as TGCGCCAGCAGCCCTTCGGCTAGGTCGAACACCGGGGAGCTGTTTTTT. This gives the protein CASSPSARSNTGELFF.